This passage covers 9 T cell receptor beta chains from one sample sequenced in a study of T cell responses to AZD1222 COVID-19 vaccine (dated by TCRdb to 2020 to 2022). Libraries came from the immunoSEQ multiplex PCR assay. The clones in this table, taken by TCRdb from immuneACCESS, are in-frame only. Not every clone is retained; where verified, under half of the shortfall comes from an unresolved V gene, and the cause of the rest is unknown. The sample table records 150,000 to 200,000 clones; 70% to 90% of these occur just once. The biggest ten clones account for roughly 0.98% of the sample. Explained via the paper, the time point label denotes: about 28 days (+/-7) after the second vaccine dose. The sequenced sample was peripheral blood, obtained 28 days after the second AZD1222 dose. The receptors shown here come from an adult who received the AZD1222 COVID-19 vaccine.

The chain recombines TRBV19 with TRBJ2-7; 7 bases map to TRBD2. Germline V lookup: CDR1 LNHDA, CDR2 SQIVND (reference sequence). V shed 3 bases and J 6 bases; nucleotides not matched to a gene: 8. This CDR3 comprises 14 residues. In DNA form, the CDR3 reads TGTGCCAGTAGTATGTCGGGGGGACCGTTCGAGCAGTACTTC. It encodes CASSMSGGPFEQYF.

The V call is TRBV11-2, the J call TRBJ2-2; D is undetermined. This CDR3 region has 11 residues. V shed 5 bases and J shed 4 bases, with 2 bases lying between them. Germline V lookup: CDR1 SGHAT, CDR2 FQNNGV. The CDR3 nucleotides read TGTGCCAGCAGCCTCACCGGGGAGCTGTTTTTT. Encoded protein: CASSLTGELFF.

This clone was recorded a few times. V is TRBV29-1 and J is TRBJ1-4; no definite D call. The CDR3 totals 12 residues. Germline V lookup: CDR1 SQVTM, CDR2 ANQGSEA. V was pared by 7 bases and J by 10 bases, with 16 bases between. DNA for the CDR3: TGCAGCGCCCAAAGCACGCGGGGAAAACTGTTTTTT. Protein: CSAQSTRGKLFF.

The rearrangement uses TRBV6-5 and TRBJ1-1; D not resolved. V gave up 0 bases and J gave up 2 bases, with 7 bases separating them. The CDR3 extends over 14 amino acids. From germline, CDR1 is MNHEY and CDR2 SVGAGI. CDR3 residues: CASSYSGSNTEAFF. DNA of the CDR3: TGTGCCAGCAGTTACTCGGGCAGCAACACTGAAGCTTTCTTT.

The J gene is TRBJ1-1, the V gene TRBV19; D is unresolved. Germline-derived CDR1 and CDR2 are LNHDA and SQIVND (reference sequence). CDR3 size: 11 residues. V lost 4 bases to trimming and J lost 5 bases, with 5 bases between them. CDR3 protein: CASSRETEAFF. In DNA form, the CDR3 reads TGTGCCAGTAGTAGGGAAACTGAAGCTTTCTTT. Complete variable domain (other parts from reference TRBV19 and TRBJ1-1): DGGITQSPKYLFRKEGQNVTLSCEQNLNHDAMYWYRQDPGQGLRLIYYSQIVNDFQKGDIAEGYSVSREKKESFPLTVTSAQKNPTAFYLCASSRETEAFFGQGTRLTVV.

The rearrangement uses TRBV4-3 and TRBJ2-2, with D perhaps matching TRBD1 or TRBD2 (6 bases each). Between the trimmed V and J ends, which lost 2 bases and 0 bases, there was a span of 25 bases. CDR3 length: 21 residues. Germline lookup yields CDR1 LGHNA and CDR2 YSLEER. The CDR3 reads CASSQTTGTPTYLANTGELFF. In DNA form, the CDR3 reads TGCGCCAGCAGCCAAACTACAGGGACTCCGACTTACCTGGCGAACACCGGGGAGCTGTTTTTT.

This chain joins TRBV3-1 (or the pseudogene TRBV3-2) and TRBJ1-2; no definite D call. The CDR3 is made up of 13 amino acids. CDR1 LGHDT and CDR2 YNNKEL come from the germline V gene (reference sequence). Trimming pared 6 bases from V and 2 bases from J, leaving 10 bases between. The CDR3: CASSPAGNYGYTF. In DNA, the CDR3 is TGTGCCAGCAGTCCCGCCGGGAACTATGGCTACACCTTC.

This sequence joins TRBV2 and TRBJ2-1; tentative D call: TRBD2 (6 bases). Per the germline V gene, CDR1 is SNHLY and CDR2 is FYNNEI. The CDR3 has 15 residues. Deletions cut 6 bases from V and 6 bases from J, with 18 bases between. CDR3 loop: CASRETSQSFNEQFF. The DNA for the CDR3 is TGTGCCAGCAGAGAGACTAGTCAGAGTTTCAATGAGCAGTTCTTC.

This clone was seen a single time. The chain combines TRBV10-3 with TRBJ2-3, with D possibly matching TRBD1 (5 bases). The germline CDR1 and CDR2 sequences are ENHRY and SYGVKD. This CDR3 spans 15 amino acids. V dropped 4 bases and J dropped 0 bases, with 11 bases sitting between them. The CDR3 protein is CAISGGSYSTDTQYF. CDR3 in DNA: TGTGCCATCAGTGGGGGCAGTTATAGCACAGATACGCAGTATTTT.